The clone carrying this TCR beta chain has just a few counts. As yet, its antigen is unknown. This entry comes from a study of response to subunit inactivated influenza vaccine. The study, taken as a whole, reports: Authors suggested seasonal influenza vaccinations each recruit few new T cells.

TCRdb re-derived calls from the RT-PCR reads in MiXCR, one entry per CDR3 protein. In the table there are hundreds of thousands of distinct CDR3 sequences, approximately 15% of which are singletons. The CDR3 runs to 17 residues. The germline V and J ends were trimmed by 5 bases and 5 bases, with 21 bases remaining between them. In germline, CDR1 is SGHVS, CDR2 FNYEAQ. The material was PBMCs from blood, obtained roughly 2 weeks before vaccination. The clonotype comes from a man aged 50 to 60 who received an inactivated influenza vaccine. The J gene is TRBJ1-4, the V gene TRBV7-6; D might be TRBD1 (5 bases). CDR3 residues: CASSLLRGIMQNEKLFF. DNA of the CDR3: TGTGCCAGCAGCCTACTTCGGGGCATAATGCAGAATGAAAAACTGTTTTTT.